A selection of T cell receptor beta chains follows, all from one sample in a study of technical replicates of blood from several donors. Profiled with immunoSEQ multiplex PCR; TCRdb holds only in-frame clones, not every one. The sample contains under 100,000 clones, about 96% of which appear only once. Material: T cells isolated from PBMCs. The receptor set was obtained from a human donor in good health. The CDR3 runs from the conserved cysteine through the conserved F or W.

TRBJ2-3,TRBV7-2,CASSSSQTHTDTQYF
TRBJ2-3,TRBV9,CASSPSTDTQYF
TRBJ2-5,TRBV19,CASSLWGRRSGTQYF
TRBJ1-1,TRBV18,CASSLEGNTEAFF
TRBJ1-1,TRBV9,CASSPGTIVSEAFF
TRBJ2-1,TRBV11-2,CASTFSGLAGGEQFF
TRBJ2-1,TRBV7-2,CASSGTSGSYNEQFF
TRBJ2-4,TRBV2,CASSVGTALAKNIQYF
TRBJ2-1,TRBV27,CASSLSAGNDNEQFF
TRBJ1-5,TRBV27,CASSPRWTDYSNQPQHF
TRBJ1-1,TRBV11-2,CASSPQGANTEAFF
TRBJ1-1,TRBV11-1,CASSWEQGYTEAFF
TRBJ2-7,TRBV11-2,CASSQGVKGYEQYF
TRBJ1-5,TRBV6-5,CASSYIGENQPQHF
TRBJ2-7,TRBV7-2,CASSQGQGIYEQYF
TRBJ2-1,TRBV5-1,CASSSRAGTSSYNEQFF
TRBJ2-3,TRBV6-4,CASSDPSLTDTQYF
TRBJ2-1,TRBV30,CASTEREINEQFF
TRBJ2-1,TRBV29-1,CSAILAGGNNEQFF
TRBJ2-7,TRBV7-9,CASRGYKQGVTYEQYF
TRBJ1-1,TRBV27,CASSFQGGNTEAFF
TRBJ2-7,TRBV4-1,CASSQLLTSGSKNEQYF
TRBJ1-1,TRBV14,CASSRRGQGNTEAFF
TRBJ1-1,TRBV4-3,CASSQVPGLGAEAFF
TRBJ2-7,TRBV27,CASSLSKGTGVHEQYF
TRBJ1-5,TRBV4-3,CASSQIPSGQPQHF